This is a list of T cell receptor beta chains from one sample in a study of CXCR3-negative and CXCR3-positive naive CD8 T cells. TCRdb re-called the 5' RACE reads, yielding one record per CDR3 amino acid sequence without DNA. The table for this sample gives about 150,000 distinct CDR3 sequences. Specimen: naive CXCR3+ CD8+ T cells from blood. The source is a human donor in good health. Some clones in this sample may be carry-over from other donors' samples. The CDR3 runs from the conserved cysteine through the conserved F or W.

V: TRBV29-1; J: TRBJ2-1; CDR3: CSVGSPTGPFRDNEQFF
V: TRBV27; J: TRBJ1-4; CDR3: CASSLRPPGGLVATNEKLFF
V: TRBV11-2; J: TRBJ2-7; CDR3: CASSLAFTRPGNSYEQYF
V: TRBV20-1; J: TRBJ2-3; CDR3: CSARVTSGASTDTQYF
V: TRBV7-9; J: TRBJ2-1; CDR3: CASSPVAGVEQFF
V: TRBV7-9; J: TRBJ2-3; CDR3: CASSFPSGSTDTQYF
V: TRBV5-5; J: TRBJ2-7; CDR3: CASSLIPRDRDAYEQYF
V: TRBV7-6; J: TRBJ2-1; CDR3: CASSLALGGLFNEQFF
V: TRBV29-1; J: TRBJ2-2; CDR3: CSVDRGTGELFF
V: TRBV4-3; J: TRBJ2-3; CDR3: CASSQDPGLASDTQYF
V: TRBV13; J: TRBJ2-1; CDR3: CASSYDRLSYNEQFF
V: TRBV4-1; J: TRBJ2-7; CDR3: CASSQVLGARVAQYF
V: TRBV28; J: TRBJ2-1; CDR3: CASSSGQGDEQFF
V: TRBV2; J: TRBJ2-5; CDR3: CASPWGETQYF
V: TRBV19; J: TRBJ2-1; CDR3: CASRQGYNEQFF
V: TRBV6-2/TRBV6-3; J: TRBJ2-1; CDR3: CASSLSVVAGYNEQFF
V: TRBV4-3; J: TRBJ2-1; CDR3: CASSQAGGSYNEQFF
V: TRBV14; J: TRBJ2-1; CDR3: CASSPRTSGELLNEQFF
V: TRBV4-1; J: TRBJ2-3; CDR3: CASSPTGPSTDTQYF
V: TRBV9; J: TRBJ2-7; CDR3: CASSAVTGFREQYF
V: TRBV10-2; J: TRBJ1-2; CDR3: CASLGGFYGYTF
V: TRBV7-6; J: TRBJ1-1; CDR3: CASSFYWNTEAFF
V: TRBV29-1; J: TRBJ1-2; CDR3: CSETRTGVNYGYTF
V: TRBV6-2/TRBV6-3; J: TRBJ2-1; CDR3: CASSRTGLAGGSYNEQFF
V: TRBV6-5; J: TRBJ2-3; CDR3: CASSKRLAGSTDTQYF
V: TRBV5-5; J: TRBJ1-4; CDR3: CASSLPGLQGEKLFF
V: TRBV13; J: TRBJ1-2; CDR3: CASTHDNYGYTF
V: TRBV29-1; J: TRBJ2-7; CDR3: CSVRLAGEQYF
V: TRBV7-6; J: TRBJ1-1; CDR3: CASSLGKRVSGIWGTEAFF
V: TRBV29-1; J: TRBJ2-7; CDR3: CSVVGRSSYEQYF
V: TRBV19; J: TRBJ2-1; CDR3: CASSPTAGELVPKFF
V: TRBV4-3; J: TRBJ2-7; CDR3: CASSGLFTYEQYF
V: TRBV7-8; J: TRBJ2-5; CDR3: CASSLPTGGEETQYF
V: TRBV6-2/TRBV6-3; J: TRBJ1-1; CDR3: CASSYDRDRGNTEAFF
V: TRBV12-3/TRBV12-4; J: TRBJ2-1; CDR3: CASSLLPGGSYNEQFF
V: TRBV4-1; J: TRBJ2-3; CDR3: CASSIPGTADTQYF
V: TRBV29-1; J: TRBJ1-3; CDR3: CSVAGEVEMSGSGNTIYF
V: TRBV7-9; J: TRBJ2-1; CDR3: CASSSLEGREYGEQFF
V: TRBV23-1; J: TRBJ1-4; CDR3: CASSQTQGKKEKLFF
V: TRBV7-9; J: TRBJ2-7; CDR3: CASSLYYEQYF
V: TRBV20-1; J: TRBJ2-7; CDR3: CSARDMGGQGAYEQYF
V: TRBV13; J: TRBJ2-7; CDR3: CASSPSGTSGSYEQYF
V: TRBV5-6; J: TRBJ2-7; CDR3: CASSTTGYAFEQYF
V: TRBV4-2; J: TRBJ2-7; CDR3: CASSQDRGTSGYEQYF
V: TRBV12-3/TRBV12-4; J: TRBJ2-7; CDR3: CASSPSQGAYEQYF
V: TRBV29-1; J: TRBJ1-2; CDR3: CSVGYSTLYGYTF
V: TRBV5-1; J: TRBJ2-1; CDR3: CASSSIVNYNEQFF
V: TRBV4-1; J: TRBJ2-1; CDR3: CASTSLGAVDEQFF
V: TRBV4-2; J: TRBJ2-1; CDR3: CASSQEVLQRGPGDEQFF
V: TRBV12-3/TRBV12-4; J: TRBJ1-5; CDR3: CASSIGTGGIQPQHF
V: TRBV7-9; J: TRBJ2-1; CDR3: CASSPGQDSYNEQFF
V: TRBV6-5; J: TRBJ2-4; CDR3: CASSPQGVVTIQYF
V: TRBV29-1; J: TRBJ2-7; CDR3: CSVEDPEREGSYEQYF